One sample yielded the 29 T cell receptor beta chains listed below, sequenced in a study of identifying expanded T cells in peripheral blood. TCRdb keeps only in-frame clones here, not all; method: immunoSEQ multiplex PCR. The sample has around 95,000 clones; over 80% are singletons. Sequenced sample: blood. The source is a person aged 18 to 75 in good health.

The chain is built from TRBV7-3 and TRBJ2-6; 10 bases line up with TRBD1. J lost 1 base, V lost 0 bases, and 6 bases had no gene match. The CDR3 covers 19 residues. In germline, CDR1 is SGHTA, CDR2 FQGTGA. The CDR3 bases are TGTGCCAGCAGCTTAACAAGACAGGGGGCAGGATCTGGGGCCAACGTCCTGACTTTC. Its translation: CASSLTRQGAGSGANVLTF.

In DNA form, the CDR3 reads TGTGCCAGCAGCACTCCGGGACCTCTCTATGGCTACACCTTC. Its protein product is CASSTPGPLYGYTF. The V gene is TRBV4-2, the J gene TRBJ1-2, with D tentatively TRBD1 (5 bases). CDR3 length: 14 amino acids. Germline CDR1 LGHNA, CDR2 YNFKEQ. The ends were cut back, 5 bases at V and 4 bases at J, with 14 bases in the middle.

This sequence joins TRBV18 and TRBJ2-6, with 10 bases aligning to TRBD1. With V trimmed by 3 bases and J by 0 bases, 14 bases remained unmatched. Per germline, CDR1 KGHSH and CDR2 LQKENI. This CDR3 comprises 21 residues. The CDR3 here is CASSPWPNRQGAFSGANVLTF. Written as DNA, the CDR3 is TGTGCCAGCTCACCCTGGCCTAATCGACAGGGGGCCTTCTCTGGGGCCAACGTCCTGACTTTC.

The chain has TRBV2 and TRBJ1-5; 8 bases are shared with TRBD1. Germline V lookup: CDR1 SNHLY, CDR2 FYNNEI. With V trimmed by 6 bases and J by 0 bases, 4 bases remained unmatched. This CDR3 region has 15 residues. The CDR3 region is CASSRDRNSNQPQHF. For the CDR3, the DNA is TGTGCCAGCAGCCGGGACAGGAATAGCAATCAGCCCCAGCATTTT.

This clone was found once. The gene calls are TRBV7-2 and TRBJ2-7; no definite D call. V was clipped by 2 bases and J by 2 bases, with 13 bases between them. Germline V gives CDR1 SGHTA, CDR2 FQGNSA. CDR3 length: 15 amino acids. The CDR3 coding sequence is TGTGCCAGCAGCTTAAGACCCCGGACCGCCTACGAGCAGTACTTC. It specifies CASSLRPRTAYEQYF.

In its sample, this clone ranks as medium-sized. The chain couples TRBV6-4 to TRBJ1-1, with TRBD1 identical over 11 bases. From germline, CDR1 is MRHNA and CDR2 SNTAGT. The CDR3 contains 14 residues. V trimming: 2 bases; J trimming: 4 bases; junction bases outside the gene matches: 0. The DNA of the CDR3 is TGTGCCAGCAGTGACGGACAGGGGGCCACTGAAGCTTTCTTT. It specifies CASSDGQGATEAFF.

The rearrangement joins TRBV10-3 to TRBJ1-2, with D unclear. This CDR3 has 11 amino acids. Germline V gene lookup returns CDR1 ENHRY and CDR2 SYGVKD. The V gene lost 2 bases and the J gene lost 5 bases, with 3 bases spanning the gap. The CDR3 DNA reads as TGTGCCATCAGTGAGCTGTATGGCTACACCTTC. It yields the protein CAISELYGYTF.

V and J are TRBV27 and TRBJ2-3; TRBD2 is a possible D gene (6 bases). This CDR3 spans 15 amino acids. Per germline, CDR1 MNHEY and CDR2 SMNVEV (reference sequence). V was cut by 5 bases and J by 2 bases, with 14 bases left in between. The CDR3 region has the DNA TGTGCCAGCAGTACGCGGGGTAAAAACACAGATACGCAGTATTTT. This codes for CASSTRGKNTDTQYF.

The rearrangement joins TRBV9 to TRBJ1-1; D remains ambiguous. Per germline, CDR1 SGDLS and CDR2 YYNGEE. V was clipped by 2 bases and J by 0 bases, with 14 bases between them. This CDR3 comprises 16 residues. The CDR3 DNA follows: TGTGCCAGCAGCGTCGATCGGGTGGCCATGAACACTGAAGCTTTCTTT. Its translation is CASSVDRVAMNTEAFF.

The CDR3 DNA reads as TGTGCCAGCAGTGAAGGTGGGGGGGGCAACAATGAGCAGTTCTTC. This codes for CASSEGGGGNNEQFF. The rearrangement uses TRBV6-1 and TRBJ2-1, with a weak D call TRBD2 (7 bases). V shed 1 base and J shed 5 bases, with 12 bases lying between them. Germline V lookup: CDR1 MNHNS, CDR2 SASEGT. This CDR3 contains 15 residues.

This rearrangement joins TRBV6-1 to TRBJ1-4; 8 nucleotides match TRBD1. From germline, CDR1 is MNHNS and CDR2 SASEGT. The CDR3 is 15 residues long. The trim removed 6 bases at V and 8 bases at J, leaving 11 bases unmatched. In DNA form, the CDR3 reads TGTGCCAGCAGCCAGGGGGCCCCAGGAGGGGAAAAACTGTTTTTT. Its protein product is CASSQGAPGGEKLFF.

The chain couples TRBV2 to TRBJ1-1, with D unresolved. The V and J ends lost 8 bases and 0 bases respectively, with 7 bases between them. From germline, CDR1 is SNHLY and CDR2 FYNNEI. The CDR3 runs to 12 residues. The CDR3 sequence: CASLGVNTEAFF. The CDR3 DNA is TGTGCCAGCCTTGGCGTGAACACTGAAGCTTTCTTT.

The V and J genes are TRBV5-5 and TRBJ2-3; 8 bases align to TRBD2. With 1 base clipped from V and 2 bases from J, the junction kept 3 bases outside the gene matches. CDR1 and CDR2 (germline): SGHKS, YYEKEE (reference sequence). This CDR3 is 15 amino acids long. In DNA, the CDR3 is TGTGCCAGCAGCTTGATAGCGGGGTTCACAGATACGCAGTATTTT. This codes for CASSLIAGFTDTQYF.

The V call is TRBV29-1, the J call TRBJ2-5, with 7 bases that match TRBD2. Trimming took 4 bases from V and 1 from J; bases not matched to a gene: 6. Germline CDR1 SQVTM, CDR2 ANQGSEA. CDR3 length equals 14 residues. The CDR3 nucleotides are TGCAGCGTTGGCGACGGGACTACCCAAGAGACCCAGTACTTC. Translation gives CSVGDGTTQETQYF.

The V call is TRBV9, the J call TRBJ2-3; possibly TRBD1 for D (6 bases). The CDR3 covers 15 residues. Between the trimmed V and J ends, which lost 4 bases and 2 bases, there was a span of 14 bases. Germline CDR1 and CDR2: SGDLS and YYNGEE. For the CDR3, the DNA is TGTGCCAGCAGCCCACAGGGTTCCCTCACAGATACGCAGTATTTT. It translates to CASSPQGSLTDTQYF.

The genes are TRBV19 and TRBJ1-1; D is perhaps TRBD1 (6 bases). V lost 4 bases and J lost 5, with 11 bases in between. The CDR3 loop spans 13 amino acids. Per the germline V gene, CDR1 is LNHDA and CDR2 is SQIVND (reference sequence). The CDR3 sequence: CASSTLRGTEAFF. For the CDR3, the DNA is TGTGCCAGTAGTACTCTCAGGGGAACTGAAGCTTTCTTT.

The chain has TRBV2 and TRBJ1-1; no definite D call. Germline V CDR1 and CDR2: SNHLY, FYNNEI. This CDR3 contains 12 residues. V dropped 6 bases and J dropped 6 bases, with 11 bases sitting between them. The CDR3 loop is CASSGDLAEAFF. The CDR3 DNA is TGTGCCAGCAGCGGAGATTTAGCTGAAGCTTTCTTT.

V and J are TRBV29-1 and TRBJ2-1; the D is unclear. The CDR3 has 12 residues. The V end lost 3 bases, the J end lost 5 bases, and 8 bases lay between the germline ends. CDR1 SQVTM and CDR2 ANQGSEA come from the germline V gene. The CDR3 region is CSVDRWDNEQFF. CDR3 nucleotides: TGCAGCGTTGACAGATGGGACAATGAGCAGTTCTTC.

This clone was seen once. The rearrangement joins TRBV6-1 to TRBJ1-5, with D tentatively TRBD1 (5 bases). There are 15 residues in the CDR3. Germline CDR1 reads MNHNS; CDR2 reads SASEGT. V was trimmed by 6 bases and J by 0 bases, leaving 12 bases between them. CDR3 protein: CASRTVSYSNQPQHF. CDR3 sequence (DNA): TGTGCCAGCAGGACAGTCAGTTATAGCAATCAGCCCCAGCATTTT.

V gene TRBV5-1 combines with J gene TRBJ1-1; D not resolved. V gave up 3 bases and J gave up 5 bases, with 23 bases separating them. CDR1 and CDR2 from the germline V gene are SGHRS and YFSETQ. This CDR3 region has 17 residues. This CDR3 is CASSSLGLSISSTEAFF. The CDR3 nucleotides read TGCGCCAGCAGCTCGCTTGGACTGTCGATATCTTCAACTGAAGCTTTCTTT.

The rearrangement links TRBV5-5 to TRBJ1-2, with TRBD1 as a possible D gene (6 bases). The V gene's germline CDR1 is SGHKS and CDR2 YYEKEE (reference sequence). Trimming pared 5 bases from V and 4 bases from J, leaving 21 bases between. The length of the CDR3 is 16 residues. The CDR3 region has the DNA TGTGCCAGCAGTTCGGGGGGCGACAGATGGGCCTATGGCTACACCTTC. Amino acid sequence: CASSSGGDRWAYGYTF.

The genes are TRBV5-4 and TRBJ1-2; the D gene is possibly TRBD1 (6 bases). This CDR3 has 13 amino acids. The V gene's germline CDR1 is SGHNT and CDR2 YYREEE (reference sequence). Trimming removed 4 bases from V and 8 bases from J, with 15 bases in between. The CDR3 protein is CASSAMTGRGYTF. The CDR3 coding sequence is TGTGCCAGCAGCGCAATGACAGGCAGAGGCTACACCTTC.

The V and J genes are TRBV18 and TRBJ1-1, with no clear D. This CDR3 contains 14 residues. Deletions cut 6 bases from V and 0 bases from J, with 11 bases between. CDR1 is KGHSH, CDR2 LQKENI, per germline. CDR3 nucleotide sequence: TGTGCCAGCTCTGGAGGATTTTTGAACACTGAAGCTTTCTTT. It specifies CASSGGFLNTEAFF.

The V call is TRBV19, the J call TRBJ1-5; 11 positions agree with TRBD1. The CDR3 extends over 14 amino acids. V shed 8 bases, J shed 6 bases, and the junction held 6 bases outside the gene matches. The V gene's germline CDR1 is LNHDA and CDR2 SQIVND (reference sequence). Written as DNA, the CDR3 is TGTGCCAGTTATGGACAGGGGGCGCGTCAGCCCCAGCATTTT. Residues: CASYGQGARQPQHF. Filled out from reference TRBV19 and TRBJ1-5, the complete variable domain reads DGGITQSPKYLFRKEGQNVTLSCEQNLNHDAMYWYRQDPGQGLRLIYYSQIVNDFQKGDIAEGYSVSREKKESFPLTVTSAQKNPTAFYLCASYGQGARQPQHFGDGTRLSIL.

The chain joins TRBV11-3 to TRBJ2-1; the match to TRBD1 covers 11 bases. The CDR3 covers 15 residues. Trimming cost V 5 bases and J 2 bases; bases outside gene matches: 2. Germline V gene lookup returns CDR1 SGHNT and CDR2 YENEEA. CDR3 DNA sequence: TGTGCCAGCAGCGGGGGACAGGGGGCCTACAATGAGCAGTTCTTC. Its translation is CASSGGQGAYNEQFF.

CDR3 sequence (DNA): TGTGCCAGCAGCTTGGATGAGAGGGGCACCGGGGAGCTGTTTTTT. Translating gives CASSLDERGTGELFF. The gene calls are TRBV5-4 and TRBJ2-2; D could derive from TRBD1 or TRBD2 (5 bases each). The CDR3 contains 15 residues. The V end was cut by 0 bases, the J end by 4 bases, with 10 bases between. CDR1 is SGHNT, CDR2 YYREEE, per germline (reference sequence).

CDR3 sequence reads: CASSAWDISSYNEQFF. As DNA, the CDR3 is TGTGCCAGCAGCGCATGGGACATCAGCTCCTACAATGAGCAGTTCTTC. This chain joins TRBV9 and TRBJ2-1; TRBD1 might be the D (6 bases). The CDR3 is 16 amino acids. CDR1 is SGDLS and CDR2 is YYNGEE in the germline V gene. Between the trimmed V and J ends, which lost 3 bases and 0 bases, there was a span of 13 bases.

The chain links TRBV9 to TRBJ1-3; D possibly corresponds to TRBD1 (6 bases). Germline loops: CDR1 SGDLS, CDR2 YYNGEE. The CDR3 totals 16 residues. V was shortened by 4 bases and J by 0 bases, with 14 bases between the two germline ends. The CDR3 DNA follows: TGTGCCAGCAGCCCTCATGAGGGGGGCTCTGGAAACACCATATATTTT. As protein: CASSPHEGGSGNTIYF.

The chain is built from TRBV7-9 and TRBJ2-2; D is uncertain. The CDR3 is 15 amino acids. The V end was cut by 5 bases, the J end by 0 bases, with 10 bases between. Germline V gene data show CDR1 as SEHNR and CDR2 as FQNEAQ (reference sequence). In DNA form, the CDR3 reads TGTGCCAGCAGCCGCGCGAACACGAACACCGGGGAGCTGTTTTTT. Amino acids: CASSRANTNTGELFF. The entire variable domain, with the rest obtained from reference TRBV7-9 and TRBJ2-2, is as follows: DTGVSQNPRHKITKRGQNVTFRCDPISEHNRLYWYRQTLGQGPEFLTYFQNEAQLEKSRLLSDRFSAERPKGSFSTLEIQRTEQGDSAMYLCASSRANTNTGELFFGEGSRLTVL.